A single sample gave rise to the 19 T cell receptor beta chains below, sequenced in a study of T cells in Graves' hyperthyroidism and ophthalmopathy. Regions amplified from RNA transcripts were the TCR beta CDR3 regions. Carried out on the TCR CDR3, a first-round RT-PCR used the HTBI primer set. A single record per CDR3 protein comes from TCRdb applying MiXCR to the multiplex PCR reads. The table lists some 570,000 distinct CDR3 sequences, approximately 17% of them singletons. The specimen was blood. These receptors originate from a woman between 18 and 29 years old with Graves' ophthalmopathy.

V usage is TRBV7-9 and J usage is TRBJ1-2; 10 bases agree with TRBD1. CDR1 is SEHNR, CDR2 FQNEAQ, per germline (reference sequence). V lost 3 bases and J lost 4; bases outside the gene matches: 5. The CDR3 extends over 15 amino acids. The CDR3 here is CASSFGTGDPYGYTF. CDR3 DNA sequence: TGTGCCAGCAGCTTCGGGACAGGGGATCCCTATGGCTACACCTTC.

This clonotype was counted many times. J is TRBJ2-5 and V is TRBV28; 9 bases map to TRBD1. Unmatched junction bases numbered 15, after V lost 5 bases and J lost 5 bases. Germline CDR1 MDHEN, CDR2 SYDVKM. The CDR3 loop spans 17 amino acids. CDR3 DNA: TGTGCCAGCAGTGTCGGGTCCCGGGACAGGGTTCATGAGACCCAGTACTTC. This sequence encodes CASSVGSRDRVHETQYF.

V gene TRBV6-2 or TRBV6-3 combines with J gene TRBJ2-1; 8 bases match TRBD2. This CDR3 has 16 amino acids. CDR1 and CDR2 from the germline V gene are MNHEY and SVGEGT. Trimming removed 2 bases from V and 4 bases from J; junction bases left unmatched: 7. The CDR3 DNA reads TGTGCCAGCAGTTACCTCGGACTAGCAGATTACAATGAGCAGTTCTTC. Its translation: CASSYLGLADYNEQFF.

The CDR3 loop is CASSEYGLAGGYEQYF. CDR3 in DNA: TGTGCCAGCAGTGAATATGGCCTAGCGGGAGGTTACGAGCAGTACTTC. The chain carries TRBV25-1 and TRBJ2-7; 11 bases line up with TRBD2. The CDR3 covers 16 residues. V lost 0 bases, J lost 4 bases, and 5 bases stayed unmatched. Germline-derived CDR1 and CDR2 are MGHDK and SYGVNS.

The V and J genes are TRBV5-1 and TRBJ2-2; 11 nucleotides match TRBD2. Per germline, CDR1 SGHRS and CDR2 YFSETQ. The ends lost 0 bases at V and 6 bases at J; junction bases unmatched: 4. The CDR3 is made up of 16 amino acids. This chain's CDR3 is CASSLGASGRPGELFF. CDR3 in DNA: TGCGCCAGCAGCTTGGGGGCTAGCGGGAGGCCCGGGGAGCTGTTTTTT.

This chain uses TRBV14 with TRBJ2-6, with TRBD1 identical over 7 bases. CDR3 size: 17 residues. V gave up 3 bases and J gave up 2 bases; unmatched junction bases: 7. CDR1 is SGHDN and CDR2 is FVKESK in the germline V gene. CDR3 in DNA: TGTGCCAGCAGCCAGACAGGGCTACGAGCTGGGGCCAACGTCCTGACTTTC. The encoded protein is CASSQTGLRAGANVLTF.

This rearrangement joins TRBV6-1 to TRBJ1-4; TRBD1 is a possible D gene (6 bases). Looked up from germline, CDR1 is MNHNS and CDR2 is SASEGT. V lost 1 base and J 6 bases, leaving 9 bases between the germline ends. This CDR3 spans 14 amino acids. CDR3 in amino acids: CASSEGEGDEKLFF. The CDR3 bases are TGTGCCAGCAGTGAAGGGGAGGGGGATGAAAAACTGTTTTTT.

This clonotype was seen ten or more times. The V and J genes are TRBV5-1 and TRBJ2-7; D gene ambiguous. Germline V lookup: CDR1 SGHRS, CDR2 YFSETQ. The CDR3 covers 15 residues. The germline V and J ends were trimmed by 5 bases and 0 bases, with 15 bases remaining between them. This CDR3 reads CASRLDMAYSYEQYF. CDR3 DNA: TGCGCCAGCAGACTTGACATGGCCTACTCCTACGAGCAGTACTTC.

This clonotype showed up many times. The chain links TRBV6-1 to TRBJ1-1; tentative D call: TRBD1 (5 bases). V lost 5 bases to trimming and J lost 1 base, with 11 bases between them. The CDR3 sequence is 14 residues long. Germline-derived CDR1 and CDR2 are MNHNS and SASEGT. The CDR3 DNA is TGTGCCAGCAGTCCGCAAGGGGAGAACACTGAAGCTTTCTTT. Its translation: CASSPQGENTEAFF.

The chain employs TRBV20-1 and TRBJ2-5; a weak D match, TRBD1 (5 bases). Trimming removed 0 bases from V and 5 bases from J, with 10 bases in between. Per the germline V gene, CDR1 is DFQATT and CDR2 is SNEGSKA (reference sequence). The CDR3 sequence is 13 residues long. The CDR3 bases are TGCAGTGCTAGAGATGCTGGGGCGGAGACCCAGTACTTC. Translating it yields CSARDAGAETQYF.

This sequence joins TRBV4-1 and TRBJ2-5; D may be TRBD1 (6 bases). The V gene's germline CDR1 is MGHRA and CDR2 YSYEKL. This CDR3 has 16 amino acids. V was clipped by 1 base and J by 3 bases, with 15 bases between them. The CDR3 protein is CASSQAGHRVKETQYF. The CDR3 DNA reads as TGCGCCAGCAGCCAAGCGGGACATAGGGTGAAAGAGACCCAGTACTTC.

The rearrangement joins TRBV14 to TRBJ1-3, with D possibly matching TRBD1 (5 bases). Germline CDR1 and CDR2: SGHDN and FVKESK. With 4 bases removed from V and 7 bases from J, the gap between germline ends came to 8 bases. The CDR3 covers 12 residues. The CDR3 coding sequence is TGTGCCAGCAGCCCCGACAGCAACACCATATATTTT. Its translation: CASSPDSNTIYF. Complete variable domain (other parts from reference TRBV14 and TRBJ1-3): EAGVTQFPSHSVIEKGQTVTLRCDPISGHDNLYWYRRVMGKEIKFLLHFVKESKQDESGMPNNRFLAERTGGTYSTLKVQPAELEDSGVYFCASSPDSNTIYFGEGSWLTVV.

This clonotype was seen at least ten times. The chain links TRBV9 to TRBJ1-1, with D maybe TRBD1 (5 bases). This CDR3 contains 15 residues. CDR1 and CDR2 from the germline V gene are SGDLS and YYNGEE. Trimming removed 4 bases from V and 8 bases from J, with 21 bases in between. CDR3 sequence reads: CASSPPSVGAPEAFF. The DNA of the CDR3 is TGTGCCAGCAGCCCTCCCTCGGTAGGGGCCCCCGAAGCTTTCTTT.

A note on this clonotype: Being one base from a much bigger clone, this may be a read error. The chain employs TRBV20-1 and TRBJ2-7; 9 bases map to TRBD1. V was clipped by 5 bases and J by 8 bases; unmatched bases: 10. CDR3 length equals 13 residues. In germline, CDR1 is DFQATT, CDR2 SNEGSKA (reference sequence). The CDR3 coding sequence is TGCAGTGCTCCCCGGACAGGGGATAACAAGCAGTACTTC. It translates to CSAPRTGDNKQYF.

The CDR3 region is CASGRSGELFF. DNA of the CDR3: TGTGCCAGCGGGAGAAGCGGGGAGCTGTTTTTT. This chain connects TRBV6-1 to TRBJ2-2; a weak D match, TRBD2 (5 bases). CDR3 length: 11 residues. The V and J ends lost 8 bases and 7 bases respectively, with 8 bases between them. Germline assignment: CDR1 MNHNS and CDR2 SASEGT.

About this clonotype: A much larger clonotype is one base distant, so this may be a read error. This chain connects TRBV28 to TRBJ2-7; 7 nucleotides agree with TRBD1. The CDR3 spans 13 residues. Germline assignment: CDR1 MDHEN and CDR2 SYDVKM. Unmatched junction bases numbered 7, after V lost 10 bases and J lost 1 base. CDR3 coding DNA: TGTGCCATGCACGGGACAGCGTCCTACGAGCAGTACTTC. This gives the protein CAMHGTASYEQYF.

In its sample, this clonotype was seen many times. J is TRBJ1-1 and V is TRBV28, with unresolved D. Germline-derived CDR1 and CDR2 are MDHEN and SYDVKM. Between the trimmed V and J ends, which lost 8 bases and 3 bases, there was a span of 13 bases. The CDR3 length is 13 residues. The CDR3 sequence is CASLPRLHTEAFF. DNA of the CDR3: TGTGCCAGCCTTCCTCGACTCCACACTGAAGCTTTCTTT.

This clonotype was found many times. The gene calls are TRBV6-6 and TRBJ1-2; D perhaps matches TRBD1 (5 bases). Trimming removed 0 bases at V and 2 bases at J, with 19 bases between. The CDR3 runs to 18 residues. Per the germline V gene, CDR1 is MNHNY and CDR2 is SVGAGI (reference sequence). CDR3 residues: CASSYSGQHRNPNYGYTF. CDR3 nucleotide sequence: TGTGCCAGCAGTTACTCCGGACAACACCGGAACCCGAACTATGGCTACACCTTC.

This chain connects TRBV20-1 to TRBJ2-7; D unresolved. The CDR3 spans 11 residues. CDR1 and CDR2 (germline): DFQATT, SNEGSKA (reference sequence). V lost 5 bases, J lost 5 bases, and 10 bases lay in between. In DNA form, the CDR3 reads TGCAGTGCTGGGTGGGTGAACGAGCAGTACTTC. Protein product: CSAGWVNEQYF.